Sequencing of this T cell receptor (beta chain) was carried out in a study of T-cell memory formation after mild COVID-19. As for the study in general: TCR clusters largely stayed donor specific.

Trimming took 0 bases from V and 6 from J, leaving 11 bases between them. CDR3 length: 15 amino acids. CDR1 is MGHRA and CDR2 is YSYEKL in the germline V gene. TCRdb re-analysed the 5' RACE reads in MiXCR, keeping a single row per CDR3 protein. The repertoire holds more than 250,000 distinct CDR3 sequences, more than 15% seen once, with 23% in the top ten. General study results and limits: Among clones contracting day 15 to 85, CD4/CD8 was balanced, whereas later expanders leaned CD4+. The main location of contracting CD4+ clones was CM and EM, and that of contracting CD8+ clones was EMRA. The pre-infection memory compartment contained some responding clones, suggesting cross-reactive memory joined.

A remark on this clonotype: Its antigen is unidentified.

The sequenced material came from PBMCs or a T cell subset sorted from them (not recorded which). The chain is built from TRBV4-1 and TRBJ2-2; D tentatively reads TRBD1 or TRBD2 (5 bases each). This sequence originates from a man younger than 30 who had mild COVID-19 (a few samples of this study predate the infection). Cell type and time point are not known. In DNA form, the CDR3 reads TGCGCCAGCAGCCAAGATGGTTGGGGGTCCGGGGAGCTGTTTTTT. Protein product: CASSQDGWGSGELFF.